These T cell receptor beta chains were read from a single sample in a study of blood T cell repertoires in COVID-19. TCRdb keeps only in-frame clones here, not all; method: immunoSEQ multiplex PCR. The table includes 300,000 to 350,000 clones, more than 85% detected once. The source material was PBMCs or T cells enriched from blood (not recorded which). Every receptor here comes from a woman in her 30s who had recovered from COVID-19. Each CDR3 is given with its conserved first and last residue. Clone size, where shown, is once, few, many, or a class for clones that have expanded.

abundance	j_gene	v_gene	CDR3aa
once	TRBJ1-6	TRBV30	CAWGNRGGSPLHF
.	TRBJ2-6	TRBV9	CASRSGPLSGANVLTF
.	TRBJ2-1	TRBV5-6	CASSLSAGDNEQFF
.	TRBJ2-3	TRBV12-3/TRBV12-4	CASSLARGQQYF
.	TRBJ2-1	TRBV27	CASSPRTGLGYNEQFF
.	TRBJ2-3	TRBV10-3	CAISPGLAVSDTQYF
.	TRBJ1-4	TRBV25-1	CASSGQRNEKLFF
.	TRBJ2-3	TRBV5-1	CASTREGGTDTQYF
.	TRBJ2-7	TRBV21-1	CASSHIPPGQGSYEQYF
.	TRBJ1-4	TRBV7-2	CASSLVGVMAEKLFF
few	TRBJ1-2	TRBV6-1	CASSDERGNNYGYTF
.	TRBJ2-5	TRBV13	CAAGASGSKTQYF
.	TRBJ1-4	TRBV5-1	CASSWGTGGTNEKLFF
.	TRBJ1-1	TRBV2	CASSEVNRLNTEAFF
few	TRBJ1-5	TRBV6-5	CASRYLNQPQHF
.	TRBJ2-5	TRBV28	CASTTDRSHETQYF
.	TRBJ2-3	TRBV12-3/TRBV12-4	CATQGDTDTQYF
.	TRBJ1-2	TRBV9	CASSVVPGPEGGYTF
.	TRBJ1-1	TRBV7-9	CASSLDGGTEAFF
.	TRBJ1-4	TRBV19	CASSALGANEKLFF
.	TRBJ2-3	TRBV28	CASSFRGGADTQYF
.	TRBJ1-3	TRBV7-9	CASRQGGGNTIYF
.	TRBJ1-5	TRBV19	CASSLGTANSNQPQHF
.	TRBJ2-2	TRBV2	CASSDAARGGELFF
once	TRBJ1-5	TRBV28	CASRSDVGLKSNQPQHF
.	TRBJ2-5	TRBV5-5	CASSYSSGEETQYF
.	TRBJ1-1	TRBV27	CASSLSAGRGAEAFF
.	TRBJ1-2	TRBV18	CASSPETGWVYGYTF
once	TRBJ1-6	TRBV27	CARPVGGNSPLHF
.	TRBJ1-5	TRBV7-8	CASSLIMGRFVNQPQHF
.	TRBJ1-1	TRBV12-3/TRBV12-4	CASSLVQGTEAFF
.	TRBJ2-1	TRBV28	CASRNDRDSYNEQFF
.	TRBJ2-3	TRBV6-5	CASSSGLAGGSDTQYF